This TCR beta chain was obtained from a study of cytomegalovirus exposure and HLA in healthy donors. Turning to the study itself: A preliminary data release comprised 91 million or so unique TCRs obtained from HLA-typed donors. The study's findings and limits: Reports credit the classifier with highly specific, highly sensitive diagnosis of cytomegalovirus status. Donor immune exposure was known only as CMV serostatus.

The CDR3 consists of 15 residues. Germline V gene sequence: CDR1 LNHDA, CDR2 SQIVND (reference sequence). V lost 7 bases to trimming and J lost 1 base, with 16 bases between them. PCR amplification relied on 60 Vbeta primers (plus 13 Jbeta primers). The protocol was immunoSEQ multiplex PCR, while the TCRdb copy is restricted to in-frame clones and leaves out a portion. Among more than 100,000 clones listed, about 86% were seen once. This clone was observed a handful of times. The antigen is unknown. The origin of this receptor is a woman in her thirties in good health and CMV-seronegative. Input material: PBMCs. The chain combines TRBV19 with TRBJ1-1; D gene ambiguous. In DNA form, the CDR3 reads TGTGCCAGTACGGAGGGTCGCTTAGGGAACACTGAAGCTTTCTTT. Translated: CASTEGRLGNTEAFF.